The 32 T cell receptor beta chains reported below all come from one sample, sequenced in a study of shared clonotypes between healthy human individuals. The protocol was immunoSEQ multiplex PCR, while the TCRdb copy is restricted to in-frame clones and leaves out a portion. The top ten hold around 1.4% of the sample, which has about 1 million clones, 70% to 80% seen once. Specimen: memory CD4+ T cells sorted from blood. Stated subset: CD45RA-negative fraction. Every receptor here comes from a man aged 18 to 35 in good health.

The chain employs TRBV30 and TRBJ1-1; D is uncertain. Germline-derived CDR1 and CDR2 are GTSNPN and SVGIG (reference sequence). V was pared by 3 bases and J by 6 bases, with 23 bases between. The CDR3 runs 16 residues. CDR3 region: CAWSRIYRTELPEAFF. As DNA, the CDR3 is TGTGCCTGGAGCCGAATTTACCGGACGGAGCTGCCTGAAGCTTTCTTT.

The chain links TRBV6-5 to TRBJ2-7; D remains ambiguous. The CDR3 contains 13 residues. Germline assignment: CDR1 MNHEY and CDR2 SVGAGI. The ends were cut back, 0 bases at V and 9 bases at J, with 12 bases in the middle. CDR3 sequence reads: CASSYSLWGSQYF. CDR3 nucleotide sequence: TGTGCCAGCAGTTACTCCCTCTGGGGTTCGCAGTACTTC.

This clone was counted only a few times. V and J are TRBV7-2 and TRBJ1-1; D not resolved. The CDR3 loop spans 14 amino acids. Germline CDR1 SGHTA, CDR2 FQGNSA. Trimming stripped 1 base from V and 6 bases from J, with 12 bases between. DNA of the CDR3: TGTGCCAGCAGCTTAGACGGGGTGAGGGCTGAAGCTTTCTTT. Translated, it gives CASSLDGVRAEAFF.

The V gene is TRBV19, the J gene TRBJ2-7; the match to TRBD2 covers 7 bases. The trim removed 3 bases at V and 5 bases at J, leaving 10 bases unmatched. Germline values: CDR1 LNHDA, CDR2 SQIVND (reference sequence). The length of the CDR3 is 15 residues. The CDR3 protein is CASSIGAGRRDEQYF. The CDR3 coding sequence is TGTGCCAGTAGTATCGGAGCGGGACGGCGCGACGAGCAGTACTTC.

The V call is TRBV7-2, the J call TRBJ2-7, with D possibly being TRBD2 (6 bases). This CDR3 has 13 residues. V dropped 6 bases and J dropped 4 bases, with 13 bases sitting between them. Germline V gives CDR1 SGHTA, CDR2 FQGNSA. Here the CDR3 reads CASRRGGGYEQYF. The CDR3 bases are TGTGCCAGCAGGAGGGGAGGAGGGTACGAGCAGTACTTC.

The chain recombines TRBV5-4 with TRBJ1-1, with 7 bases lining up with TRBD1. The length of the CDR3 is 14 residues. J was trimmed by 1 base and V by 4 bases; bases with no gene match: 4. The germline V gene encodes CDR1 SGHNT and CDR2 YYREEE (reference sequence). The CDR3 sequence: CASSVRDRNTEAFF. CDR3 nucleotides: TGTGCCAGCAGCGTCCGGGACAGGAACACTGAAGCTTTCTTT.

This chain uses TRBV6-1 with TRBJ1-1, with 9 positions matching TRBD1. With V trimmed by 3 bases and J by 4 bases, 0 bases remained unmatched. Germline V CDR1 and CDR2: MNHNS, SASEGT. The CDR3 contains 13 residues. The CDR3 here is CASSEDRGTEAFF. DNA of the CDR3: TGTGCCAGCAGTGAGGACAGGGGCACTGAAGCTTTCTTT.

The chain has TRBV6-5 and TRBJ2-2; no clear D. The CDR3 has 12 amino acids. Germline CDR1 and CDR2: MNHEY and SVGAGI. Between the trimmed V and J ends, which lost 4 bases and 8 bases, there was a span of 8 bases. Here the CDR3 reads CASSSARGELFF. For the CDR3, the DNA is TGTGCCAGCAGTTCCGCCCGGGGGGAGCTGTTTTTT.

This clone was counted between two and nine times. The J gene is TRBJ2-3, the V gene TRBV2; no clear D. The CDR3 length is 13 residues. Germline values: CDR1 SNHLY, CDR2 FYNNEI. V shed 4 bases and J shed 4 bases, with 9 bases lying between them. This CDR3 reads CASSGARADTQYF. DNA of the CDR3: TGTGCCAGCAGTGGGGCCCGGGCAGATACGCAGTATTTT.

The chain is built from TRBV29-1 and TRBJ2-2; 12 bases match TRBD2. The CDR3 contains 17 residues. Germline CDR1 is SQVTM and CDR2 is ANQGSEA. CDR3 residues: CSARRGASGRAGGELFF. The CDR3 nucleotides read TGCAGTGCCCGGAGGGGTGCTAGCGGGAGGGCCGGCGGGGAGCTGTTTTTT.

This clone was seen only once. A much larger clone lies a single base off, so this may be a read error. Within the sample, other DNA sequences also encode this same CDR3. The chain has TRBV7-9 and TRBJ2-5; TRBD1 matches at 7 bases. The CDR3 length is 14 residues. Germline V gene sequence: CDR1 SEHNR, CDR2 FQNEAQ (reference sequence). Written as DNA, the CDR3 is TGTGCCAGTAGCTTTGACAGGGCCCAAGAGACCCAGTACTTC. This encodes CASSFDRAQETQYF. The full variable domain, in which reference TRBV7-9 and TRBJ2-5 provide the parts outside the CDR3, is DTGVSQNPRHKITKRGQNVTFRCDPISEHNRLYWYRQTLGQGPEFLTYFQNEAQLEKSRLLSDRFSAERPKGSFSTLEIQRTEQGDSAMYLCASSFDRAQETQYFGPGTRLLVL.

The V and J genes are TRBV6-1 and TRBJ2-2, with D tentatively TRBD1 (5 bases). CDR1 is MNHNS, CDR2 SASEGT, per germline. V was clipped by 7 bases and J by 3 bases, with 15 bases between them. This CDR3 region has 15 residues. The CDR3 region is CASILLGRDTGELFF. In nucleotides, the CDR3 is TGTGCCAGCATTCTCCTTGGCAGGGACACCGGGGAGCTGTTTTTT.

CDR3 in DNA: TGTGCCACCAGCAGACAGGGGCCCGCGAGTCACCAGTACTTC. Encoded protein: CATSRQGPASHQYF. The rearrangement joins TRBV15 to TRBJ2-4; possible D gene TRBD1, 6 bases. Germline-derived CDR1 and CDR2 are LNHNV and YYDKDF (reference sequence). V was shortened by 2 bases and J by 13 bases, with 18 bases between the two germline ends. The CDR3 is made up of 14 amino acids.

The chain is built from TRBV11-2 and TRBJ1-3, with TRBD1 matching 9 bases. Germline values: CDR1 SGHAT, CDR2 FQNNGV. The trim removed 3 bases at V and 3 bases at J, leaving 3 bases unmatched. This CDR3 comprises 15 residues. CDR3 amino acids: CASSFGTGFGNTIYF. DNA for the CDR3: TGTGCCAGCAGCTTCGGGACAGGGTTTGGAAACACCATATATTTT.

This clone occurred a few times. The chain employs TRBV10-3 and TRBJ2-1; perhaps D is TRBD1 or TRBD2 (5 bases each). This CDR3 has 13 amino acids. With 3 bases removed from V and 5 bases from J, the gap between germline ends came to 8 bases. Germline values: CDR1 ENHRY, CDR2 SYGVKD. CDR3 sequence: CAISELGDNEQFF. CDR3 DNA sequence: TGTGCCATCAGTGAACTAGGGGACAATGAGCAGTTCTTC.

The chain has TRBV5-1 and TRBJ2-7, with 7 bases aligning to TRBD2. Trimming took 1 base from V and 9 from J; bases not matched to a gene: 4. CDR1 is SGHRS, CDR2 YFSETQ, per germline. This CDR3 is 12 amino acids long. The CDR3 sequence: CASSLWEGVQYF. For the CDR3, the DNA is TGCGCCAGCAGCTTGTGGGAGGGCGTGCAGTACTTC.

V gene TRBV5-1 combines with J gene TRBJ2-1; 11 nucleotides line up with TRBD2. The germline gives CDR1 SGHRS, CDR2 YFSETQ. This CDR3 is 16 amino acids long. The ends lost 3 bases at V and 8 bases at J; junction bases unmatched: 10. As DNA, the CDR3 is TGCGCCAGCAGCTCCAACTTACTAGCGGGAGTTGATGAGCAGTTCTTC. This encodes CASSSNLLAGVDEQFF.

The chain recombines TRBV5-1 with TRBJ1-6, with no clear D. Per the germline V gene, CDR1 is SGHRS and CDR2 is YFSETQ. The CDR3 extends over 13 amino acids. V shed 0 bases and J shed 9 bases, with 7 bases lying between them. CDR3 DNA: TGCGCCAGCAGCTTGGAGGTCGGTTCACCCCTCCACTTT. This codes for CASSLEVGSPLHF.

J is TRBJ2-1 and V is TRBV2, with 11 bases identical to TRBD2. Germline V lookup: CDR1 SNHLY, CDR2 FYNNEI. This CDR3 has 18 residues. Trimming removed 8 bases from V and 0 bases from J; junction bases left unmatched: 12. Here the CDR3 reads CASYIAGGHGSSYNEQFF. The CDR3 nucleotides read TGTGCCAGCTATATAGCGGGAGGGCACGGGAGCTCCTACAATGAGCAGTTCTTC. Together with reference TRBV2 and TRBJ2-1, the CDR3 gives the full variable domain: EPEVTQTPSHQVTQMGQEVILRCVPISNHLYFYWYRQILGQKVEFLVSFYNNEISEKSEIFDDQFSVERPDGSNFTLKIRSTKLEDSAMYFCASYIAGGHGSSYNEQFFGPGTRLTVL.

The chain employs TRBV18 and TRBJ1-1; D uncertain. The CDR3 is 14 residues long. Germline CDR1 KGHSH, CDR2 LQKENI. Trimming took off 6 bases at V and 4 bases at J, with 15 bases between the two ends. The CDR3 protein is CASSPAGGFTEAFF. The CDR3 bases are TGTGCCAGCTCTCCCGCTGGCGGTTTCACTGAAGCTTTCTTT.

CDR3 coding DNA: TGTGCCAGCAGTTACTCGAACGGGGGCTTGCGATTCTTT. This codes for CASSYSNGGLRFF. The rearrangement joins TRBV6-5 to TRBJ1-1; D possibly corresponds to TRBD1 (6 bases). The length of the CDR3 is 13 residues. The ends were cut back, 0 bases at V and 14 bases at J, with 16 bases in the middle. Germline V gene sequence: CDR1 MNHEY, CDR2 SVGAGI.

DNA of the CDR3: TGTGCCAGCAGCCAACGGGACCTAAACACTGAAGCTTTCTTT. Protein product: CASSQRDLNTEAFF. V usage is TRBV7-8 and J usage is TRBJ1-1, with D possibly TRBD1 on 5 matching bases. CDR1 is SGHVS, CDR2 FQNEAQ, per germline. Trimming left V 5 bases short and J 2 bases short, with 12 bases between. CDR3 length equals 14 residues.

The table lists this clone with a count of one. The V call is TRBV9, the J call TRBJ1-2; maybe TRBD1 (5 bases). Germline V gene lookup returns CDR1 SGDLS and CDR2 YYNGEE. V was clipped by 0 bases and J by 6 bases, with 12 bases between them. This CDR3 is 14 amino acids long. As DNA, the CDR3 is TGTGCCAGCAGCGTAGAGGGGCGGATCAATGGCTACACCTTC. This encodes CASSVEGRINGYTF.

The chain couples TRBV18 to TRBJ2-5; D gene unclear. Germline-derived CDR1 and CDR2 are KGHSH and LQKENI. The V and J ends lost 0 bases and 12 bases respectively, with 8 bases between them. This CDR3 spans 11 amino acids. The DNA of the CDR3 is TGTGCCAGCTCACCACCGGGTATAGAGTACTTC. Protein product: CASSPPGIEYF.

This clone was observed a single time. This rearrangement joins TRBV5-4 to TRBJ2-5; D possibly corresponds to TRBD2 (5 bases). In germline, CDR1 is SGHNT, CDR2 YYREEE (reference sequence). This CDR3 spans 14 amino acids. Trimming left V 0 bases short and J 1 base short, with 7 bases between. This CDR3 reads CASSLGLAQETQYF. CDR3 sequence (DNA): TGTGCCAGCAGCTTGGGGCTAGCCCAAGAGACCCAGTACTTC.

This chain joins TRBV30 and TRBJ1-6, with D unclear. Germline CDR1 reads GTSNPN; CDR2 reads SVGIG (reference sequence). This CDR3 contains 13 residues. The CDR3 region is CAHEGSYNSPLHF. The DNA for the CDR3 is TGTGCACATGAAGGGTCCTATAATTCACCCCTCCACTTT.

The genes are TRBV6-1 and TRBJ1-4; a weak D match, TRBD1 (5 bases). The V gene lost 1 base and the J gene lost 4 bases, with 22 bases spanning the gap. The CDR3 extends over 19 amino acids. CDR1 and CDR2 (germline): MNHNS, SASEGT. The CDR3 is CASSEGFLGSTGGNEKLFF. The CDR3 bases are TGTGCCAGCAGTGAAGGTTTTTTGGGGTCGACGGGGGGTAATGAAAAACTGTTTTTT.

This clone was seen just once. The rearrangement links TRBV7-3 to TRBJ2-5; 14 bases match TRBD2. Per germline, CDR1 SGHTA and CDR2 FQGTGA. This CDR3 comprises 19 residues. V lost 5 bases and J lost 4; bases outside the gene matches: 15. The DNA of the CDR3 is TGTGCCAGCAGCCCAACCGGGAGACTAGCGGGGGGGCCAGGAGAGACCCAGTACTTC. It is translated as CASSPTGRLAGGPGETQYF.

V is TRBV9 and J is TRBJ2-2; D may match TRBD1 or TRBD2 (5 bases each). This CDR3 has 20 residues. The germline gives CDR1 SGDLS, CDR2 YYNGEE. Trimming removed 4 bases at V and 1 base at J, with 26 bases between. CDR3 protein: CASSSFPGPASPQNTGELFF. CDR3 coding DNA: TGTGCCAGCAGCTCATTTCCGGGACCCGCATCTCCCCAGAACACCGGGGAGCTGTTTTTT.

The V call is TRBV5-4, the J call TRBJ2-7; 7 bases map to TRBD2. J gave up 4 bases and V 5 bases, and 6 bases lay outside the gene matches. The CDR3 runs to 13 residues. Germline V gene sequence: CDR1 SGHNT, CDR2 YYREEE (reference sequence). CDR3 DNA: TGTGCCAGCAGTAGAGCGGGAACTTACGAGCAGTACTTC. Translated, it gives CASSRAGTYEQYF. Based on the CDR3 plus reference TRBV5-4 and TRBJ2-7, the full variable domain is ETGVTQSPTHLIKTRGQQVTLRCSSQSGHNTVSWYQQALGQGPQFIFQYYREEENGRGNFPPRFSGLQFPNYSSELNVNALELDDSALYLCASSRAGTYEQYFGPGTRLTVT.

This chain connects TRBV28 to TRBJ1-6; TRBD1 might be the D (6 bases). Per germline, CDR1 MDHEN and CDR2 SYDVKM. The CDR3 is made up of 14 amino acids. V was clipped by 6 bases and J by 7 bases, with 13 bases between them. Written as DNA, the CDR3 is TGTGCCAGCAGCTTACAGGGAAAGAATTCACCCCTCCACTTT. Translation gives CASSLQGKNSPLHF.

The gene calls are TRBV5-4 and TRBJ1-5; D gene ambiguous. This CDR3 contains 16 residues. V dropped 1 base and J dropped 3 bases, with 14 bases sitting between them. Germline CDR1 SGHNT, CDR2 YYREEE (reference sequence). The DNA of the CDR3 is TGTGCCAGCAGCTTGTCCCCGACTGAAAACAATCAGCCCCAGCATTTT. This gives the protein CASSLSPTENNQPQHF.